This T cell receptor beta chain was retrieved from a study of T-cell reconstitution after alpha-beta-depleted transplantation in children. Overall study findings and caveats: Several hundred expanded graft clones reportedly supplied alpha-beta T cells about two months after transplant.

V was shortened by 0 bases and J by 3 bases, with 12 bases between the two germline ends. The CDR3 has 15 residues. Germline loops: CDR1 MNHEY, CDR2 SVGAGI. At least ten counts were recorded for this clonotype. Its antigen remains unidentified. The library targeted TCRbeta and was prepared with unique molecular identifiers. TCRdb reprocessed the PCR reads via MiXCR and lists one record per CDR3 protein. The repertoire includes about 200,000 distinct CDR3 sequences, 6.6% of them detected once, and less than 7% sits in the top ten. This receptor was obtained from a boy aged 2 to 10 with acute lymphoblastic leukemia, due to receive a stem cell transplant. The chain joins TRBV6-5 to TRBJ2-7; D is unclear. Material: PBMCs, obtained before TCRalphabeta/CD19-depleted stem cell transplant. CDR3 sequence reads: CASSYSIAFYYEQYF. CDR3 DNA: TGTGCCAGCAGTTACTCGATTGCGTTTTACTACGAGCAGTACTTC.